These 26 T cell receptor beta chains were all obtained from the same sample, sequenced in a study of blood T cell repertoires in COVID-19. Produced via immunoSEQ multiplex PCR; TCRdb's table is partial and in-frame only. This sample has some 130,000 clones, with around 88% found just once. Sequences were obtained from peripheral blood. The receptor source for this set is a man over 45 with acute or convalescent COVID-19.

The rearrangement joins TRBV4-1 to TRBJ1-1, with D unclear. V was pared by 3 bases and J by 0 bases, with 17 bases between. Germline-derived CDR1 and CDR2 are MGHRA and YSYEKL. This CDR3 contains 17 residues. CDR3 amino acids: CASSQRVDSSMNTEAFF. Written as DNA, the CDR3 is TGCGCCAGCAGCCAGAGGGTAGATTCGTCCATGAACACTGAAGCTTTCTTT.

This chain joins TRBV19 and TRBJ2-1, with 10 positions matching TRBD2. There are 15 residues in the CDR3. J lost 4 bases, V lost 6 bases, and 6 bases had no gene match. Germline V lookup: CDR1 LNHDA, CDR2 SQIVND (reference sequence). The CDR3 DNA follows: TGTGCCAGTAGCGAGAGACTAGCGGGTTACAATGAGCAGTTCTTC. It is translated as CASSERLAGYNEQFF.

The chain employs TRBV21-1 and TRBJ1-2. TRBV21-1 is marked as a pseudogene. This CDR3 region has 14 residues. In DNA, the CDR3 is TGTGGCACGGGTCTGCCCCCTCTTCTTTATGGCTACACCTTC. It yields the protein CGTGLPPLLYGYTF.

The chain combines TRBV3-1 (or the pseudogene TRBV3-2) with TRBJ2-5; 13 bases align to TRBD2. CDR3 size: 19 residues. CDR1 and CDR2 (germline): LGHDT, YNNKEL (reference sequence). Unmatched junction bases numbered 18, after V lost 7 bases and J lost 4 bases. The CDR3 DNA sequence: TGTGCCAGCATGGGAACTAGCGGGAGGGGAACTGGACGGCGAGAGACCCAGTACTTC. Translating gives CASMGTSGRGTGRRETQYF.

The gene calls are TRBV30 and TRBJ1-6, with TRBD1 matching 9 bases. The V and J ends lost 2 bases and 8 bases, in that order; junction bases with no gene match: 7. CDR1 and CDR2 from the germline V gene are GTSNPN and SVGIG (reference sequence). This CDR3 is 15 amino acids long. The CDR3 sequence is CAWSYEQGAYSPLHF. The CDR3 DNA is TGTGCCTGGAGTTACGAACAGGGGGCGTATTCACCCCTCCACTTT.

The CDR3 coding sequence is TGTGCCAGCAGCCTACTACCCGGCACTGAAGCTTTCTTT. Translated: CASSLLPGTEAFF. The chain links TRBV7-2 to TRBJ1-1; D gene ambiguous. The germline V gene encodes CDR1 SGHTA and CDR2 FQGNSA. The V end lost 5 bases, the J end lost 4 bases, and 11 bases lay between the germline ends. This CDR3 spans 13 amino acids.

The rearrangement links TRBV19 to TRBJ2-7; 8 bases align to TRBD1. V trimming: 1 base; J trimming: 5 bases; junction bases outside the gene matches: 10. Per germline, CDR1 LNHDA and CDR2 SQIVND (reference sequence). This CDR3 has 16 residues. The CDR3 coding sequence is TGTGCCAGTAGTATAGTGAGGACAGGGACCATCAACGAGCAGTACTTC. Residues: CASSIVRTGTINEQYF.

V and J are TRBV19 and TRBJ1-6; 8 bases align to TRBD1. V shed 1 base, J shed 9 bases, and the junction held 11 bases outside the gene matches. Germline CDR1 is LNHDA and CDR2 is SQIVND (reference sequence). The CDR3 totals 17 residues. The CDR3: CASSIVKGGQVASPLHF. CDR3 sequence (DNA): TGTGCCAGTAGTATAGTCAAGGGGGGACAGGTTGCTTCACCCCTCCACTTT.

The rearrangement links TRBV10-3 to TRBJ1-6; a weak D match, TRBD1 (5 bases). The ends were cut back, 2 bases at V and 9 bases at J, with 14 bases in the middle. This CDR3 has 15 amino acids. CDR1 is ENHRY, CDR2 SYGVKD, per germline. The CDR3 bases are TGTGCCATCAGTGAGGGGGGGGGTAGTTTTTCACCCCTCCACTTT. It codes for CAISEGGGSFSPLHF.

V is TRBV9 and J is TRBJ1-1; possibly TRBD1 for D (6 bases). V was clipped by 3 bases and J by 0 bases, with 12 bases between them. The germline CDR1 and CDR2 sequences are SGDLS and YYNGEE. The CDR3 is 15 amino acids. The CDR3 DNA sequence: TGTGCCAGCAGCGCGAGAGACAGGCTGAACACTGAAGCTTTCTTT. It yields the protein CASSARDRLNTEAFF.

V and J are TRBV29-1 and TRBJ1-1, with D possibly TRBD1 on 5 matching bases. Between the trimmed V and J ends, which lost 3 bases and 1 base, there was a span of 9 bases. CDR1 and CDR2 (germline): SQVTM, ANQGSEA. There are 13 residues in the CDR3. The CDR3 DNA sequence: TGCAGCGTTGATATCGGGGGGAACACTGAAGCTTTCTTT. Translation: CSVDIGGNTEAFF. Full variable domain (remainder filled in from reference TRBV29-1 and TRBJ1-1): SAVISQKPSRDICQRGTSLTIQCQVDSQVTMMFWYRQQPGQSLTLIATANQGSEATYESGFVIDKFPISRPNLTFSTLTVSNMSPEDSSIYLCSVDIGGNTEAFFGQGTRLTVV.

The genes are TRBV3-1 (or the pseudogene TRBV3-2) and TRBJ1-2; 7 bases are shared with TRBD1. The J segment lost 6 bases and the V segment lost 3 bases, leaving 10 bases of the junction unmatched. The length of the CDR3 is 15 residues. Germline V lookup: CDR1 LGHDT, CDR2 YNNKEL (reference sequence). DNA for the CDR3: TGTGCCAGCAGCCAGAGGGACAGAGAGCTTGATGGCTACACCTTC. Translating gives CASSQRDRELDGYTF.

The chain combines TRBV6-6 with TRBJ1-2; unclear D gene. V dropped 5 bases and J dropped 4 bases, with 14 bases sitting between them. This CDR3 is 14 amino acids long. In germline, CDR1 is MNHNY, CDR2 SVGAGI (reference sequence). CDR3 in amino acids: CASSIRTLLYGYTF. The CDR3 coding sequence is TGTGCCAGCAGTATACGAACGTTACTCTATGGCTACACCTTC.

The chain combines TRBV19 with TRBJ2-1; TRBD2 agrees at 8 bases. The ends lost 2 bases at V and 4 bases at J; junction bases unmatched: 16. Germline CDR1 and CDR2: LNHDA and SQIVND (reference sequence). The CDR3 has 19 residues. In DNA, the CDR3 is TGTGCCAGTAGTATAACCGCAGGCTTGAGCGGGAGTTTTTACAATGAGCAGTTCTTC. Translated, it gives CASSITAGLSGSFYNEQFF.

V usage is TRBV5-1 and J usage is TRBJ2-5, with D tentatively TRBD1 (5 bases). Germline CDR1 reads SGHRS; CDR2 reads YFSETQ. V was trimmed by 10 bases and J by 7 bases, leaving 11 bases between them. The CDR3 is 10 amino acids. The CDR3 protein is CAHRGVTQYF. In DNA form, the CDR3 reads TGCGCCCATAGGGGCGTGACCCAGTACTTC.

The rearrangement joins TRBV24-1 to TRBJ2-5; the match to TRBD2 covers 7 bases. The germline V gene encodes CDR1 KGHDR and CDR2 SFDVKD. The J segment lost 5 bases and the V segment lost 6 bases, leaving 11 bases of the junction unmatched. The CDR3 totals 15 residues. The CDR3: CATSSPTGGTETQYF. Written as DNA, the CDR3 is TGTGCCACCAGTTCACCGACGGGAGGTACGGAGACCCAGTACTTC.

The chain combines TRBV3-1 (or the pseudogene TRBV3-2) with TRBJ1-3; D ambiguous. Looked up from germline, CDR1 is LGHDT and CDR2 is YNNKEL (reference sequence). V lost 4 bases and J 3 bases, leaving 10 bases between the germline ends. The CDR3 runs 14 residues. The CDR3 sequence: CASSRDLSGNTIYF. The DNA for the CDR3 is TGTGCCAGCAGCCGTGACTTAAGTGGAAACACCATATATTTT.

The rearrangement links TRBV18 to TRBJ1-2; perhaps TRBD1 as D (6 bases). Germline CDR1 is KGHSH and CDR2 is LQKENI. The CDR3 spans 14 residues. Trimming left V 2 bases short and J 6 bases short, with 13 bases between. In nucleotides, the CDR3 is TGTGCCAGCTCACCAAGACAGGACAGTGATGGCTACACCTTC. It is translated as CASSPRQDSDGYTF.

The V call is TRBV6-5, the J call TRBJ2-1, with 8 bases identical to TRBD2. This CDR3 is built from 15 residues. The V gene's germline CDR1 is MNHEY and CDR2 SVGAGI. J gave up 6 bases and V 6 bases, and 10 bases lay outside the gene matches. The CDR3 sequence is CASSPGGAVVNEQFF. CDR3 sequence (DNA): TGTGCCAGCAGCCCCGGGGGGGCGGTAGTCAATGAGCAGTTCTTC.

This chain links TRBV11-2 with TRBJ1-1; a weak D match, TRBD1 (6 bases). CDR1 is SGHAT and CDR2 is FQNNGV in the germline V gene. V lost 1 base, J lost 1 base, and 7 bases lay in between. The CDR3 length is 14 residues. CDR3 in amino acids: CASSLVGGNTEAFF. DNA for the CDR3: TGTGCCAGCAGCTTAGTAGGGGGGAACACTGAAGCTTTCTTT.

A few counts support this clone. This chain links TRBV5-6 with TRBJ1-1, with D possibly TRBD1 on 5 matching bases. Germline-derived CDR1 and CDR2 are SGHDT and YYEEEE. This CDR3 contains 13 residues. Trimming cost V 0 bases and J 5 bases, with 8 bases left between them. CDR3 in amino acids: CASSLDTGTEAFF. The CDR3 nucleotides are TGTGCCAGCAGCTTGGACACAGGTACTGAAGCTTTCTTT.

DNA for the CDR3: TGTGCCATCAGTGACGGCGTAATCGGAGTGCCCCAGCATTTT. Residues: CAISDGVIGVPQHF. The V call is TRBV10-3, the J call TRBJ1-5; unclear D gene. The CDR3 is made up of 14 amino acids. The ends were cut back, 3 bases at V and 9 bases at J, with 15 bases in the middle. CDR1 and CDR2 (germline): ENHRY, SYGVKD.

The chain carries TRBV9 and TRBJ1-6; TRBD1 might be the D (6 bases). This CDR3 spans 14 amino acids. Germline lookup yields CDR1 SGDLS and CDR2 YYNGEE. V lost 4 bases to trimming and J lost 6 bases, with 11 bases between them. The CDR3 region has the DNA TGTGCCAGCAGCTTAGGAGGGGGTAATTCACCCCTCCACTTT. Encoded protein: CASSLGGGNSPLHF.

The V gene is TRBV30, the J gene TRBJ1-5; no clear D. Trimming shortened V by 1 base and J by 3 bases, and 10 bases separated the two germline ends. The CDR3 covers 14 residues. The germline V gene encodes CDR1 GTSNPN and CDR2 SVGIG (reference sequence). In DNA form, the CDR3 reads TGTGCCTGGAGTGGAGGTCAGTTCAATCAGCCCCAGCATTTT. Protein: CAWSGGQFNQPQHF.

CDR3 in amino acids: CASSLGGHRDLVDGYTF. The CDR3 bases are TGCGCCAGCAGCTTGGGGGGGCACAGGGATTTGGTCGATGGCTACACCTTC. The V call is TRBV5-1, the J call TRBJ1-2; a weak D match, TRBD1 (6 bases). The CDR3 has 17 amino acids. The V end was cut by 0 bases, the J end by 6 bases, with 21 bases between. Germline values: CDR1 SGHRS, CDR2 YFSETQ.

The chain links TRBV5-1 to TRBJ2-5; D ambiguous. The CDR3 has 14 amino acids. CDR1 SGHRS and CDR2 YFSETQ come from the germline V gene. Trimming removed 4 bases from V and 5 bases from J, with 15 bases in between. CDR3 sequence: CASSPTRSGETQYF. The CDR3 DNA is TGCGCCAGCAGCCCTACAAGATCCGGGGAGACCCAGTACTTC.